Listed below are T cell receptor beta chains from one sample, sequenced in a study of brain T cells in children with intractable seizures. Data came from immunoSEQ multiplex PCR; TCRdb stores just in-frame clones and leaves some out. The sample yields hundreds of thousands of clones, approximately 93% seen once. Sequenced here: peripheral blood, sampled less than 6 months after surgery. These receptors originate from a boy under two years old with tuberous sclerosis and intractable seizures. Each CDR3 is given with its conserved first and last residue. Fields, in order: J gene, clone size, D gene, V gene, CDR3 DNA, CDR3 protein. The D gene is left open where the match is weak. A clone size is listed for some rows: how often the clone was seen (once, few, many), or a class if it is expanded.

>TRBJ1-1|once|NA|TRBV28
TGTGCCAGCAGTTTGGGGGGGAATGAAGCTTTCTTT
CASSLGGNEAFF
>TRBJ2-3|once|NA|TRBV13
TGTGCCAGCAGCGCGACACTCGAACCAGGGGCGGATACGCAGTATTTT
CASSATLEPGADTQYF
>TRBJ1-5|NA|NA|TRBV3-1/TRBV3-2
TGTGCCAGCAGCCAAGGGACATCTCATCAGCCCCAGCATTTT
CASSQGTSHQPQHF
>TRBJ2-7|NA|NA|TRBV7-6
TGTGCCAGCAGCTTTGGACCCGGGACATCAGGCCCCGACGAGCAGTACTTC
CASSFGPGTSGPDEQYF
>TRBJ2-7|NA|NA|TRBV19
TGTGCCAGTAGTATCGGAGCGGCCTGGTCCTACGAGCAGTACTTC
CASSIGAAWSYEQYF
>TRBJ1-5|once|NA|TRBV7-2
TGTGCCAGCAGTTACGACCGCGTTCAGCCCCAGCATTTT
CASSYDRVQPQHF
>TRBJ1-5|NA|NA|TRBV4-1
TGCGCCAGCAGCCACGACCGACGGGAGAATAGCAATCAGCCCCAGCATTTT
CASSHDRRENSNQPQHF
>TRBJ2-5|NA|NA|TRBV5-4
TGTGCCAGCAGCCCACGCGGGTACGCGGAGACCCAGTACTTC
CASSPRGYAETQYF
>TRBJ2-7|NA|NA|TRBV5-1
TGCGCCAGCAGACTGTTGGGGGGGGCCGCCTCCTACGAGCAGTACTTC
CASRLLGGAASYEQYF
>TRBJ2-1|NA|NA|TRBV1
TGCACCAGCAGCCAAGAGGAGGGGGGGGGCCGGAATGAGCAGTTCTTC
CTSSQEEGGGRNEQFF
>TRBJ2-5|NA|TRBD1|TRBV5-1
TGCGCCAGCAGCTTCACAGGGGTACAAGAGACCCAGTACTTC
CASSFTGVQETQYF
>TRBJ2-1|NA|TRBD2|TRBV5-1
TGCGCCAGCAGCTTGGACAACGGGAGGGGTCACAATGAGCAGTTCTTC
CASSLDNGRGHNEQFF
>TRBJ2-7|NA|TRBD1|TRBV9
TGTGCCAGCAGCGTAGGGACAGGGAACTACGAGCAGTACTTC
CASSVGTGNYEQYF
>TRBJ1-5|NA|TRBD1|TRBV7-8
TGTGCCAGCAGCCCCCCCCAGGACAGGGGTAATCAGCCCCAGCATTTT
CASSPPQDRGNQPQHF
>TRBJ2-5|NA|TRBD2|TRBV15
TGTGCCACCAGCAGAGACCTAGCGGGGAGAGAGACCCAGTACTTC
CATSRDLAGRETQYF
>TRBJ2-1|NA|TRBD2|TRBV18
TGTGCCAGCTCACCACCGCAACGGGGGGGCAATGAGCAGTTCTTC
CASSPPQRGGNEQFF
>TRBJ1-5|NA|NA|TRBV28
TGTGCCAGCAGTTTGGGGACGGAGACTAGCAATCAGCCCCAGCATTTT
CASSLGTETSNQPQHF
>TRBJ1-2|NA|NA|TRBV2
TGTGCCAGCAGTGAAGACGGATACTATGGCTACACCTTC
CASSEDGYYGYTF
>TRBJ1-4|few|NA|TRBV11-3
TGTGCCAGCAGCAAGGGTGGCAGGGTTGGAGAAAAACTGTTTTTT
CASSKGGRVGEKLFF
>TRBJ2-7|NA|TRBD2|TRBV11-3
TGTGCCAGCAGCGACAACCGGGACTACGTCTACGAGCAGTACTTC
CASSDNRDYVYEQYF
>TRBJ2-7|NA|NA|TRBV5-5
TGTGCCAGCAGCTTGGCGACCTACGAGCAGTACTTC
CASSLATYEQYF
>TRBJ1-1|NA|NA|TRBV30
TGTGCCTGTCCGGGACACCGGAACACTGAAGCTTTCTTT
CACPGHRNTEAFF
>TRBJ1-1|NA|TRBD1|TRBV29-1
TGCAGCGCCGTGGACAGGGGTGAAACTGAAGCTTTCTTT
CSAVDRGETEAFF
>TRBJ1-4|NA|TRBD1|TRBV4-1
TGCGCCAGCAGCCAGTATAAAACGGGGTTCCTCAAAGGGACAGTCGGTGAAAAACTGTTTTTT
CASSQYKTGFLKGTVGEKLFF
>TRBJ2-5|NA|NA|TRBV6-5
TGTGCCACGCGGACAGAGGGGGAGACCCAGTACTTC
CATRTEGETQYF
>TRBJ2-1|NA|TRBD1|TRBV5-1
TGCGCCAGCAGCCTGACAGGGGTTCAGGATGAGCAGTTCTTC
CASSLTGVQDEQFF
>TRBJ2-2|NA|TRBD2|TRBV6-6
TGTGCCAGCAGTTACTCTCCAGCGGGAGGGACCGGGGAGCTGTTTTTT
CASSYSPAGGTGELFF
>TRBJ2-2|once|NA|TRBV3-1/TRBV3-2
TGTGCCAGCAGACAAGGCTCACAGGGGAACACCGGGGAGCTGTTTTTT
CASRQGSQGNTGELFF
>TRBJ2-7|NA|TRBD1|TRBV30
TGTGCCTGGATGGGACAGGGCCACGAGCAGTACTTC
CAWMGQGHEQYF
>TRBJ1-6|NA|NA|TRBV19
TGTGCCAGTAGCGGGTGGGAGGATAATAATTCACCCCTCCACTTT
CASSGWEDNNSPLHF
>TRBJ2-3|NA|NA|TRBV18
TGTGCCAGCTCTCATGGGACCGCGGGCATCGATACGCAGTATTTT
CASSHGTAGIDTQYF
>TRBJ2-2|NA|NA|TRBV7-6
TGTGCCAGCAGCCTCCTCGCCCACACCGGGGAGCTGTTTTTT
CASSLLAHTGELFF
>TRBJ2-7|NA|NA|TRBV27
TGTGCCAGCTCGGGTCCCCACTACGAGCAGTACTTC
CASSGPHYEQYF
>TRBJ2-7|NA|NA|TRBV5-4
TGTGCCAGCAGCTTCTCGGGGAACGACGAGCAGTACTTC
CASSFSGNDEQYF
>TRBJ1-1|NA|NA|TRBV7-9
TGTGCCAGCAGATCGGGCCCACCGAACACTGAAGCTTTCTTT
CASRSGPPNTEAFF
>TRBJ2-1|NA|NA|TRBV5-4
TGTGCCAGCAGCTACACCCCCGGACTCCCGGCGTTCTTC
CASSYTPGLPAFF
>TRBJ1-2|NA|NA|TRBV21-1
TGTGCCAGCAGCACCCCGACAGGGGCTAACTATGGCTACACCTTC
CASSTPTGANYGYTF